This note documents a single T cell receptor beta chain sequence. This clonotype was seen repeatedly, ten times or more. It has no known antigen specificity. There are no base qualities to consult, and no much larger clone falls within one base. The data belong to a study of identical twins' blood T cells (dated by TCRdb to 2013 to 2014). For the wider study: Around 50 million Illumina reads were obtained across some 12 libraries, comprising six alpha-chain and six beta-chain libraries. TCR alpha and beta chain repertoires of three pairs of monozygous twins were compared using next-generation sequencing to assess genetic influence on repertoire formation. Broad study findings and their caveats: Because the twins were reared together, environmental influences could not be excluded as an explanation for twin similarity. How many CDR3 clonotypes two donors shared depended mainly on the product of their cloneset sizes, and the twins did not clearly stray from this trend. Among the most abundant TCRbeta clonotypes, each donor shared more CDR3 sequences with her twin than with unrelated donors. V gene usage, even among non-selected out-of-frame TCRbeta clonotypes, was reported to be markedly more similar within twin pairs than between unrelated donors. The study stated that the proposed role of the TCRalpha J segment in MHC recognition during thymic selection needs to be validated by independent studies.

The donors were six healthy women who made up three monozygous twin pairs. All three twin pairs had been raised together and were thought likely to have encountered the same vaccines and infectious agents. TCR cDNA libraries were prepared from RNA that was isolated from peripheral blood mononuclear cells. The library came from 5' RACE. The reads were generated on an Illumina Genome Analyzer IIx. RNA-based TCR cDNA libraries were prepared by a previously described protocol with several modifications. To prevent cross-contamination, barcodes specific to each sample were added to both ends of every TCR cDNA library during cDNA synthesis and amplification. Per the original workflow: Each individual had between about 85,000 and nearly 500,000 identified clonotypes, and each library contained 2.2 to 3.6 million CDR3-containing reads. Reads carrying improper barcode index combinations were removed, after which the MiTCR software was used to build a cloneset for each library. While assembling CDR3 clonotypes, MiTCR filtered or rescued low-quality reads and corrected PCR and sequencing errors. Artificial out-of-frame clonotypes were removed by being mapped to in-frame sequences, with one indel in the CDR3 allowed. Similarity in V and J gene usage between donors was calculated as the Jensen-Shannon divergence divided by the mean entropy. The public reads were reprocessed in TCRdb via fastp at Q25 and MiXCR, keeping in-frame beta chains. Rows are combined by CDR3 protein, so each entry shows the most common genes and DNA. TCRdb's processing, not the study's, gives the V and J calls here. In this sample the table shows 400,000 or so distinct CDR3 sequences, roughly 28% of which occur a single time. Of the sample, about 6% is held by the ten largest clones.

CDR1 and CDR2, per the germline V gene (reference sequence), are DFQATT and SNEGSKA. There are 15 amino acids in the CDR3, from cysteine to phenylalanine inclusive. Of all the DNA, just the CDR3 is kept, 45 bases in frame from base 1. V lost 0 bases and J lost 3 bases, and the count of bases not matched to a germline gene is 5. The chain uses TRBV20-1 and TRBJ2-7; 10 bases in the junction line up with TRBD2. This TCR came from a woman aged 18-55 years in good health. The sequencing sample was made of PBMCs. In nucleotides, the sequence is TGCAGTGCTAGAGAAGAGCGGGAGGGCCTCTACGAGCAGTACTTC. Its translation is CSAREEREGLYEQYF.